This TCR beta chain is drawn from a study of T cell responses to AZD1222 COVID-19 vaccine. TCRdb keeps only in-frame clones here, not all; method: immunoSEQ multiplex PCR. The table records 160,000 or so clones, approximately 91% of them present only once. Germline CDR1 and CDR2: KGHSH and LQKENI. V shed 4 bases, J shed 7 bases, and the junction held 7 bases outside the gene matches. CDR3 size: 13 residues. The sequence derives from an adult who received the AZD1222 COVID-19 vaccine. This sequence joins TRBV18 and TRBJ2-7; TRBD2 matches 7 bases. Here the sequenced sample was peripheral blood, taken 28 days after the second AZD1222 dose. In DNA, the CDR3 is TGTGCCAGCTCACACCGGGACTACGGTGAGCAGTACTTC. As protein: CASSHRDYGEQYF.